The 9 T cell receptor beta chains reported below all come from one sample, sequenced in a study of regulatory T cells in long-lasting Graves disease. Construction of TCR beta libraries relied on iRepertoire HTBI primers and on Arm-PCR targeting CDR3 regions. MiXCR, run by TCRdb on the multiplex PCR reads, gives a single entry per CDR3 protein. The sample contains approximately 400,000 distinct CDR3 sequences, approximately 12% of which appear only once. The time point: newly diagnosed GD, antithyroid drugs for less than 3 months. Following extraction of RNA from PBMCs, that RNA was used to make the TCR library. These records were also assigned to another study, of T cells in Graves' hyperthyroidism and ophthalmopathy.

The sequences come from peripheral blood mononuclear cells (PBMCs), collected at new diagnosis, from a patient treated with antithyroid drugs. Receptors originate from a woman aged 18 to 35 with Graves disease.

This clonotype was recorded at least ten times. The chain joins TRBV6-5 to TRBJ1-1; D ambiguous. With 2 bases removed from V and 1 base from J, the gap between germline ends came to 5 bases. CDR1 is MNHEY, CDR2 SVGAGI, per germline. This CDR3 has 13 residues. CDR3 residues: CASSYAPNTEAFF. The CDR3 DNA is TGTGCCAGCAGTTACGCACCGAACACTGAAGCTTTCTTT.

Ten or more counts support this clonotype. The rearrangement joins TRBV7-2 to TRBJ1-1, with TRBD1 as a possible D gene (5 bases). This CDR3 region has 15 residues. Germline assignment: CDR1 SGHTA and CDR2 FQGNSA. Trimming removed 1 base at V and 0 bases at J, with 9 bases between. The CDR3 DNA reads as TGTGCCAGCAGCTTAGTATGGGACTTGAACACTGAAGCTTTCTTT. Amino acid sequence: CASSLVWDLNTEAFF.

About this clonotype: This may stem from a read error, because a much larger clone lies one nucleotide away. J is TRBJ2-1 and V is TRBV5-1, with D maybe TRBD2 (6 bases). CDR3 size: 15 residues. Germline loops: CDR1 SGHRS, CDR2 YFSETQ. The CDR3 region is CTSSHLAEEYNEQFF. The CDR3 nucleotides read TGCACCAGCAGCCACTTAGCGGAGGAGTACAATGAGCAGTTCTTC.

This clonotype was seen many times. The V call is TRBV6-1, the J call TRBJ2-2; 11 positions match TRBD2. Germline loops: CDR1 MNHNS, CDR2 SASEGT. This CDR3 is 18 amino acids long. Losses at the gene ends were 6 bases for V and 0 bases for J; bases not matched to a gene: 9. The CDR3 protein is CASSHLAGGHSNTGELFF. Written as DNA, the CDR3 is TGTGCCAGCAGCCACTTAGCGGGAGGGCATTCGAACACCGGGGAGCTGTTTTTT.

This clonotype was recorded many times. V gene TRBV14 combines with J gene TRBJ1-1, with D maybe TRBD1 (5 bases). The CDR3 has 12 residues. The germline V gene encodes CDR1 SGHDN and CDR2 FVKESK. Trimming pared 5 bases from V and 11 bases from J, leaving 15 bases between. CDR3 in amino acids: CASSGPGTVAFF. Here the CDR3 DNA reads TGTGCCAGCAGCGGCCCCGGGACCGTTGCTTTCTTT.

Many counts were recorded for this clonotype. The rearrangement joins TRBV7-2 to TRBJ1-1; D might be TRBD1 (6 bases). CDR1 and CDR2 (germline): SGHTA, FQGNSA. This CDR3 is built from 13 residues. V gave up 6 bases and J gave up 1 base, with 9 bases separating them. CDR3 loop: CASRTGSNTEAFF. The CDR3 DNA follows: TGTGCCAGCAGAACAGGGTCGAACACTGAAGCTTTCTTT.

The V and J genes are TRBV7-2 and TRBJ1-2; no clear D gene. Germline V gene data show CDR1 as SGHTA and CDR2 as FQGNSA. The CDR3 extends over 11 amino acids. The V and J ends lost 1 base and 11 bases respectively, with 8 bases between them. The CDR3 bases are TGTGCCAGCAGCTTAGGTCAAAAGTACACCTTC. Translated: CASSLGQKYTF.

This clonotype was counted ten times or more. The CDR3 spells CASSLKGGPGQHF. In DNA form, the CDR3 reads TGTGCCAGCAGCTTAAAAGGTGGGCCGGGGCAGCATTTT. The rearrangement uses TRBV7-2 and TRBJ1-5; D unclear. The V and J ends lost 2 bases and 13 bases respectively, with 15 bases between them. The CDR3 loop spans 13 amino acids. Germline values: CDR1 SGHTA, CDR2 FQGNSA.

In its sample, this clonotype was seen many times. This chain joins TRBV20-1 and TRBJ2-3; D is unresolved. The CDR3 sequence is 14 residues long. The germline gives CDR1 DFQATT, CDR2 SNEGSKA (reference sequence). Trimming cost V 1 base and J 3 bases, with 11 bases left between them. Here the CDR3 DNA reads TGCAGTGCTAGAGCGTCGGTATCTACAGATACGCAGTATTTT. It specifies CSARASVSTDTQYF.